These 8 T cell receptor beta chains originate from one sample sequenced in a study of T cell responses to AZD1222 COVID-19 vaccine. Libraries were prepared by immunoSEQ multiplex PCR; TCRdb keeps only in-frame clonotypes and omits some of them. The data contain some 150,000 clones, about 93% of them seen just once; the ten biggest clones take up 4% to 6%. This specimen consisted of peripheral blood, obtained on day 0 of AZD1222 vaccination. These receptors were collected from an adult in good health.

The chain has TRBV11-1 and TRBJ2-2; D is unclear. Germline assignment: CDR1 SGHAT and CDR2 FQDESV (reference sequence). Trimming pared 2 bases from V and 5 bases from J, leaving 6 bases between. The CDR3 has 13 residues. The CDR3 DNA is TGTGCCAGCAGCTTAATAAGAACCGGGGAGCTGTTTTTT. This translates into CASSLIRTGELFF.

This rearrangement joins TRBV5-4 to TRBJ2-1; unclear D gene. CDR1 and CDR2 from the germline V gene are SGHNT and YYREEE (reference sequence). CDR3 length: 12 amino acids. The V gene lost 0 bases and the J gene lost 6 bases, with 4 bases spanning the gap. The CDR3 sequence: CASSLDLNEQFF. Written as DNA, the CDR3 is TGTGCCAGCAGCTTGGACCTCAATGAGCAGTTCTTC.

The V gene is TRBV29-1, the J gene TRBJ1-2; TRBD1 might be the D (6 bases). Germline V gene sequence: CDR1 SQVTM, CDR2 ANQGSEA. The ends were cut back, 5 bases at V and 6 bases at J, with 13 bases in the middle. The CDR3 is made up of 12 amino acids. The CDR3 DNA sequence: TGCAGCGTTCAACACCCAGGGGATGGCTACACCTTC. It translates to CSVQHPGDGYTF. Variable domain in full (rest from reference TRBV29-1 and TRBJ1-2): SAVISQKPSRDICQRGTSLTIQCQVDSQVTMMFWYRQQPGQSLTLIATANQGSEATYESGFVIDKFPISRPNLTFSTLTVSNMSPEDSSIYLCSVQHPGDGYTFGSGTRLTVV.

The chain combines TRBV3-1 (or the pseudogene TRBV3-2) with TRBJ1-2; D is unresolved. CDR1 and CDR2 (germline): LGHDT, YNNKEL (reference sequence). The CDR3 sequence is 14 residues long. V shed 0 bases and J shed 10 bases, with 15 bases lying between them. The CDR3: CASSQDLNGRTYTF. The CDR3 DNA reads TGTGCCAGCAGCCAAGATTTGAATGGGAGGACCTACACCTTC.

The chain links TRBV7-2 to TRBJ1-5; D is undetermined. Germline CDR1 SGHTA, CDR2 FQGNSA. V lost 0 bases and J 3 bases, leaving 6 bases between the germline ends. CDR3 length: 14 residues. The CDR3 protein is CASSLALANQPQHF. CDR3 in DNA: TGTGCCAGCAGCTTAGCCCTGGCCAATCAGCCCCAGCATTTT.

The rearrangement uses TRBV29-1 and TRBJ2-5; TRBD2 might be the D (7 bases). The V end was cut by 7 bases, the J end by 4 bases, with 19 bases between. This CDR3 region has 14 residues. CDR1 is SQVTM, CDR2 ANQGSEA, per germline. The CDR3 DNA reads TGCAGCGCCCGAAGAGGGGGGGCTGGAGAGACCCAGTACTTC. It codes for CSARRGGAGETQYF.

The chain couples TRBV7-9 to TRBJ1-5, with a possible D match to TRBD1 (6 bases). CDR1 is SEHNR and CDR2 is FQNEAQ in the germline V gene (reference sequence). The V end was cut by 3 bases, the J end by 1 base, with 13 bases between. The CDR3 consists of 16 residues. The CDR3 DNA sequence: TGTGCCAGCAGCTTGGTGGGGGGCGCGAGCAATCAGCCCCAGCATTTT. Residues: CASSLVGGASNQPQHF.

The chain has TRBV6-1 and TRBJ1-5; D is unresolved. Germline CDR1 and CDR2: MNHNS and SASEGT. This CDR3 region has 16 residues. V lost 1 base and J lost 0, with 10 bases in between. CDR3 residues: CASSEENRYSNQPQHF. In DNA form, the CDR3 reads TGTGCCAGCAGTGAAGAGAACAGATATAGCAATCAGCCCCAGCATTTT.